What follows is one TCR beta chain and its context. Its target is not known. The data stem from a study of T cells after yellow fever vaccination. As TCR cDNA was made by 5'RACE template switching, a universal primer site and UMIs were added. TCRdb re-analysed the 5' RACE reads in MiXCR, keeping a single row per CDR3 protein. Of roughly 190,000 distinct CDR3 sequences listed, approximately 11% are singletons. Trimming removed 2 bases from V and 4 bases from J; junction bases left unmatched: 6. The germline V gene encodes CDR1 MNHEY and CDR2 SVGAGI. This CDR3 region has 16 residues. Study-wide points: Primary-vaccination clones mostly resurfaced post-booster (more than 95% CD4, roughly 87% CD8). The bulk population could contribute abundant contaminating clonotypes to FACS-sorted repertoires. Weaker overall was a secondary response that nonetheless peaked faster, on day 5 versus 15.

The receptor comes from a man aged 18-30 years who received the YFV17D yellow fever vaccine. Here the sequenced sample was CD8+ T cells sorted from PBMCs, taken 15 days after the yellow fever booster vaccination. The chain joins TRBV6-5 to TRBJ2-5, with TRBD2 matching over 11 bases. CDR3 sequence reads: CASSYGFSGGVETQYF. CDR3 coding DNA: TGTGCCAGCAGTTACGGATTTAGCGGGGGGGTAGAGACCCAGTACTTC.